This passage covers 30 T cell receptor beta chains from one sample sequenced in a study of vaccination effects on CD4 cells after COVID-19. Antigen specificity for these receptors is unknown. The protocol was immunoSEQ multiplex PCR, while the TCRdb copy is restricted to in-frame clones and leaves out a portion. The table has about 81,000 clones, roughly 80% seen once. Peptide-pool stimulation followed by sequencing identified expanded antigen-specific CD4+ clonotypes in the ViraFEST assay. At the end of about 10 days of culture, CD4+ T cells were isolated. Either the mRNA-1273 or the BNT162b2 vaccine was given to participants as two doses. The specimen comprised CD4+ T cells from PBMCs cultured with HCoV-OC43 spike peptides, sampled after COVID-19 vaccination. Subset here: HCoV-OC43 spike overlapping peptide pool stimulation. The source is a human donor who received a COVID-19 vaccine.

This clone occurred once. This chain joins TRBV2 and TRBJ2-5; 8 bases match TRBD1. CDR1 SNHLY and CDR2 FYNNEI come from the germline V gene. Unmatched junction bases numbered 7, after V lost 7 bases and J lost 6 bases. The CDR3 extends over 13 amino acids. CDR3 in amino acids: CASTRTGIKTQYF. DNA of the CDR3: TGTGCCAGCACCAGGACAGGGATCAAGACCCAGTACTTC.

The rearrangement uses TRBV7-2 and TRBJ1-4, with D perhaps matching TRBD1 (6 bases). The CDR3 spans 16 residues. The germline CDR1 and CDR2 sequences are SGHTA and FQGNSA. The V gene lost 5 bases and the J gene lost 3 bases, with 16 bases spanning the gap. The CDR3 DNA is TGTGCCAGCAGCGGTAGAGGGGGGAGTGCTAATGAAAAACTGTTTTTT. Amino acid sequence: CASSGRGGSANEKLFF.

The V and J genes are TRBV27 and TRBJ2-2; 10 nucleotides line up with TRBD1. The germline gives CDR1 MNHEY, CDR2 SMNVEV (reference sequence). The CDR3 contains 16 residues. Trimming removed 4 bases from V and 4 bases from J; junction bases left unmatched: 6. The CDR3, as DNA: TGTGCCAGCAGTTGGGGGACAGGGGCCGTCACCGGGGAGCTGTTTTTT. Translated: CASSWGTGAVTGELFF.

V gene TRBV6-6 combines with J gene TRBJ1-3, with TRBD1 matching 7 bases. V lost 5 bases and J lost 6; bases outside the gene matches: 19. Germline values: CDR1 MNHNY, CDR2 SVGAGI (reference sequence). The CDR3 is 18 amino acids. The CDR3 region has the DNA TGTGCCAGCAGTCTATCAATCCCTGGGACAGCCATTTCAAACACCATATATTTT. The encoded protein is CASSLSIPGTAISNTIYF.

The chain combines TRBV30 with TRBJ2-5; a possible D gene is TRBD2 (6 bases). Germline CDR1 GTSNPN, CDR2 SVGIG (reference sequence). CDR3 size: 12 residues. V lost 6 bases and J 4 bases, leaving 12 bases between the germline ends. CDR3 nucleotide sequence: TGTGCCTGCGGCGCGGGGACAGAGACCCAGTACTTC. Its protein is CACGAGTETQYF.

Only a few counts were recorded for this clone. The chain has TRBV7-2 and TRBJ1-6; D gene uncertain. V lost 6 bases to trimming and J lost 5 bases, with 11 bases between them. Germline CDR1 is SGHTA and CDR2 is FQGNSA. The CDR3 contains 14 residues. CDR3 in amino acids: CASSTAPDNSPLHF. The CDR3 nucleotides are TGTGCCAGCAGTACAGCTCCGGATAATTCACCCCTCCACTTT.

The chain has TRBV18 and TRBJ1-1, with D unclear. There are 16 residues in the CDR3. Germline lookup yields CDR1 KGHSH and CDR2 LQKENI. Trimming took 2 bases from V and 1 from J, leaving 14 bases between them. The CDR3 spells CASSPILGIPNTEAFF. In DNA form, the CDR3 reads TGTGCCAGCTCACCAATTTTAGGAATACCGAACACTGAAGCTTTCTTT.

This chain joins TRBV27 and TRBJ2-1; D possibly corresponds to TRBD1 (5 bases). From germline, CDR1 is MNHEY and CDR2 SMNVEV (reference sequence). Trimming removed 6 bases at V and 6 bases at J, with 15 bases between. The CDR3 runs 14 residues. The CDR3 sequence: CASSPLFTGNEQFF. The CDR3 region has the DNA TGTGCCAGCAGCCCCCTGTTTACAGGCAATGAGCAGTTCTTC.

The chain links TRBV28 to TRBJ1-2; D is uncertain. Germline values: CDR1 MDHEN, CDR2 SYDVKM. This CDR3 has 12 amino acids. Trimming removed 3 bases from V and 7 bases from J, with 9 bases in between. CDR3 protein: CASSFPSSGYTF. The DNA of the CDR3 is TGTGCCAGCAGTTTCCCCAGCTCTGGCTACACCTTC.

In its sample, this clone was seen once. The chain joins TRBV28 to TRBJ2-1; D might be TRBD1 (6 bases). This CDR3 has 17 amino acids. Trimming stripped 3 bases from V and 0 bases from J, with 15 bases between. Per germline, CDR1 MDHEN and CDR2 SYDVKM. CDR3 sequence: CASSFYRDQISYNEQFF. The CDR3 DNA sequence: TGTGCCAGCAGTTTTTACAGGGACCAAATCTCCTACAATGAGCAGTTCTTC.

The chain links TRBV30 to TRBJ1-3, with 8 bases lining up with TRBD1. Losses at the gene ends were 5 bases for V and 5 bases for J; bases not matched to a gene: 8. The CDR3 is made up of 14 amino acids. Germline V CDR1 and CDR2: GTSNPN, SVGIG (reference sequence). DNA for the CDR3: TGTGCCTGGGGGGGACAGGACGCTCGAAACACCATATATTTT. Its translation is CAWGGQDARNTIYF.

A remark on this clone: The sample has other DNA sequences that encode this CDR3 too. The V call is TRBV6-1, the J call TRBJ2-3; perhaps D is TRBD1 or TRBD2 (6 bases each). The CDR3 loop spans 15 amino acids. From germline, CDR1 is MNHNS and CDR2 SASEGT. The V gene lost 3 bases and the J gene lost 5 bases, with 15 bases spanning the gap. This CDR3 reads CASSEGGGPGDTQYF. The CDR3 nucleotides are TGTGCCAGCAGTGAGGGTGGGGGGCCGGGAGATACGCAGTATTTT.

The gene calls are TRBV12-3 or TRBV12-4 and TRBJ1-2; no firm D call. Trimming cost V 3 bases and J 7 bases, with 12 bases left between them. The CDR3 covers 13 residues. Here the CDR3 reads CASSFGLRAGYTF. CDR3 DNA sequence: TGTGCCAGCAGTTTCGGCCTGAGGGCTGGCTACACCTTC.

V usage is TRBV9 and J usage is TRBJ1-2; D uncertain. The germline V gene has CDR1 SGDLS and CDR2 YYNGEE. The CDR3 loop spans 15 amino acids. Trimming pared 4 bases from V and 0 bases from J, leaving 13 bases between. CDR3 region: CASSRSDGANYGYTF. In DNA, the CDR3 is TGTGCCAGCAGCAGGTCAGACGGGGCTAACTATGGCTACACCTTC.

This chain uses TRBV24-1 with TRBJ2-2, with D maybe TRBD2 (5 bases). This CDR3 contains 16 residues. Trimming left V 4 bases short and J 1 base short, with 12 bases between. Germline CDR1 is KGHDR and CDR2 is SFDVKD. CDR3 nucleotide sequence: TGTGCCACCAGTGAGGGTAACGGGATGAACACCGGGGAGCTGTTTTTT. Protein: CATSEGNGMNTGELFF.

A note on this clone: The junction departs from the called germline gene at one end, perhaps through a read error. The chain is built from TRBV5-1 and TRBJ2-2; D is perhaps TRBD1 or TRBD2 (5 bases each). The CDR3 is 17 residues long. Germline lookup yields CDR1 SGHRS and CDR2 YFSETQ. CDR3 sequence reads: CASSLVTQGADTGKLFF. CDR3 DNA sequence: TGCGCCAGCAGCTTGGTGACCCAGGGTGCGGACACCGGGAAGCTGTTTTTT. The whole variable domain, remainder taken from reference TRBV5-1 and TRBJ2-2, is KAGVTQTPRYLIKTRGQQVTLSCSPISGHRSVSWYQQTPGQGLQFLFEYFSETQRNKGNFPGRFSGRQFSNSRSEMNVSTLELGDSALYLCASSLVTQGADTGKLFFGEGSRLTVL.

The chain has TRBV2 and TRBJ2-5; 7 nucleotides line up with TRBD2. The CDR3 is 14 amino acids. The V and J ends lost 6 bases and 2 bases, in that order; junction bases with no gene match: 6. Germline V gives CDR1 SNHLY, CDR2 FYNNEI. The CDR3 is CASRGTSEQETQYF. The CDR3 region has the DNA TGTGCCAGCAGGGGTACTAGCGAACAAGAGACCCAGTACTTC.

The rearrangement uses TRBV7-2 and TRBJ1-3; D is ambiguous. The germline gives CDR1 SGHTA, CDR2 FQGNSA. Trimming removed 5 bases at V and 7 bases at J, with 27 bases between. The CDR3 is 18 amino acids. The CDR3 sequence is CASSPLSGRQPSENTIYF. In nucleotides, the CDR3 is TGTGCCAGCAGCCCCCTTTCTGGACGGCAGCCTAGTGAGAACACCATATATTTT.

This chain's CDR3 is CASRPGTGITGELFF. Here the CDR3 DNA reads TGTGCCAGCAGGCCCGGGACGGGGATCACCGGGGAGCTGTTTTTT. The chain employs TRBV5-8 and TRBJ2-2; D is perhaps TRBD1 or TRBD2 (5 bases each). In germline, CDR1 is SGHTS, CDR2 YDEGEE. CDR3 length: 15 amino acids. Trimming shortened V by 5 bases and J by 4 bases, and 15 bases separated the two germline ends.

The DNA of the CDR3 is TGTGCCAGCAGGCCAGATAGCGGGGGTTTCCAAGAGACCCAGTACTTC. Translating gives CASRPDSGGFQETQYF. The rearrangement uses TRBV11-1 and TRBJ2-5; 9 bases are shared with TRBD2. Germline V lookup: CDR1 SGHAT, CDR2 FQDESV (reference sequence). The CDR3 covers 16 residues. The junction had 9 bases not matched to a gene; V was cut back by 6 bases and J by 1 base.

The V call is TRBV7-8, the J call TRBJ2-4; D unresolved. V lost 5 bases, J lost 2 bases, and 10 bases lay in between. The CDR3 runs 14 residues. The germline V gene has CDR1 SGHVS and CDR2 FQNEAQ. The CDR3 reads CASSELNTKNIQYF. The CDR3, as DNA: TGTGCCAGCAGCGAGCTTAATACCAAAAACATTCAGTACTTC.

This clone was counted a single time. V usage is TRBV6-5 and J usage is TRBJ1-4; TRBD1 matches at 10 bases. The CDR3 covers 15 residues. CDR1 MNHEY and CDR2 SVGAGI come from the germline V gene. Germline trimming cut 6 bases from V and 8 bases from J; bases unmatched to any gene: 9. The CDR3 region has the DNA TGTGCCAGCAGCAGGGACAGGGGAGTAGCGGAAAAACTGTTTTTT. Translated: CASSRDRGVAEKLFF.

J is TRBJ2-3 and V is TRBV29-1; D is perhaps TRBD2 (5 bases). Germline lookup yields CDR1 SQVTM and CDR2 ANQGSEA. V was clipped by 1 base and J by 3 bases, with 17 bases between them. The CDR3 sequence is 16 residues long. Written as DNA, the CDR3 is TGCAGCGTTGAAGGGCAACCGGGATTAGGGACAGATACGCAGTATTTT. Its protein product is CSVEGQPGLGTDTQYF.

The chain recombines TRBV9 with TRBJ2-3, with D perhaps TRBD1 (6 bases). Germline assignment: CDR1 SGDLS and CDR2 YYNGEE. V lost 3 bases, J lost 4 bases, and 18 bases lay in between. The CDR3 has 16 amino acids. The CDR3 DNA is TGTGCCAGCAGCGAGCGTACAGGGTTTGGGGCAGATACGCAGTATTTT. Its translation is CASSERTGFGADTQYF.

This chain connects TRBV6-2 or TRBV6-3 to TRBJ2-3; no reliable D call. The CDR3 runs to 12 residues. Trimming shortened V by 2 bases and J by 4 bases, and 4 bases separated the two germline ends. Looked up from germline, CDR1 is MNHEY and CDR2 is SVGEGT. The CDR3: CASSYLPDTQYF. CDR3 DNA: TGTGCCAGCAGTTACCTCCCAGATACGCAGTATTTT.

The chain couples TRBV7-3 to TRBJ2-3; TRBD2 is a possible D gene (7 bases). The V end lost 0 bases, the J end lost 2 bases, and 9 bases lay between the germline ends. Germline V CDR1 and CDR2: SGHTA, FQGTGA. The CDR3 has 15 residues. CDR3 amino acids: CASSLTGGPTDTQYF. DNA for the CDR3: TGTGCCAGCAGCTTAACGGGGGGGCCCACAGATACGCAGTATTTT.

This chain connects TRBV5-5 to TRBJ1-4; tentatively, D is TRBD1 (5 bases). The germline V gene has CDR1 SGHKS and CDR2 YYEKEE (reference sequence). This CDR3 contains 15 residues. Trimming pared 4 bases from V and 5 bases from J, leaving 15 bases between. The CDR3 DNA is TGTGCCAGCAGCGGGCCGGGACGGGGAAATGAAAAACTGTTTTTT. It codes for CASSGPGRGNEKLFF.

J is TRBJ1-3 and V is TRBV5-1; D perhaps matches TRBD1 (6 bases). V was shortened by 0 bases and J by 1 base, with 8 bases between the two germline ends. The CDR3 totals 15 residues. CDR1 SGHRS and CDR2 YFSETQ come from the germline V gene. The chain's CDR3 is CASSLGGASGNTIYF. The CDR3 DNA reads TGCGCCAGCAGCTTGGGGGGGGCTTCTGGAAACACCATATATTTT.

This clone has a single count. The rearrangement joins TRBV11-1 to TRBJ2-7, with 9 bases fitting TRBD1. Germline CDR1 is SGHAT and CDR2 is FQDESV (reference sequence). CDR3 length: 14 residues. J was trimmed by 2 bases and V by 5 bases; bases with no gene match: 4. CDR3 in amino acids: CASSPRDRAYEQYV. CDR3 nucleotides: TGTGCCAGCAGCCCCCGGGACAGGGCCTACGAGCAGTACGTC.

V and J are TRBV18 and TRBJ2-5; 7 nucleotides align to TRBD2. CDR1 is KGHSH, CDR2 LQKENI, per germline. This CDR3 comprises 14 residues. V trimming: 3 bases; J trimming: 5 bases; junction bases outside the gene matches: 6. The CDR3 protein is CASSPAAGGETQYF. In DNA, the CDR3 is TGTGCCAGCTCACCGGCGGCCGGGGGGGAGACCCAGTACTTC.